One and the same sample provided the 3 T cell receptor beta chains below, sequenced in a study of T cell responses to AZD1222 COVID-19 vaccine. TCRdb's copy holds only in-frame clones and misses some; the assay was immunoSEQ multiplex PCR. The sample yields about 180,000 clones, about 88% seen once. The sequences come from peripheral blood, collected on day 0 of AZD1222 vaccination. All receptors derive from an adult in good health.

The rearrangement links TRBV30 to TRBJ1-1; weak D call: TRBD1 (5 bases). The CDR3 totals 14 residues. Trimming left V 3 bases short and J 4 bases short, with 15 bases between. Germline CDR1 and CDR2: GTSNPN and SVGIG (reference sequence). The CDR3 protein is CAWSSWGGSTEAFF. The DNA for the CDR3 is TGTGCCTGGAGCTCTTGGGGGGGTAGCACTGAAGCTTTCTTT.

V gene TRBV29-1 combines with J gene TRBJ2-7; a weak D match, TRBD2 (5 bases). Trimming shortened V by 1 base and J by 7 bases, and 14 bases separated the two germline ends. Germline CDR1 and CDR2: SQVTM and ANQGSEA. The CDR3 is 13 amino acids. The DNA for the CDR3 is TGCAGCGTTGAAGGAGGTCCTACGGGGGAGCAGTACTTC. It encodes CSVEGGPTGEQYF.

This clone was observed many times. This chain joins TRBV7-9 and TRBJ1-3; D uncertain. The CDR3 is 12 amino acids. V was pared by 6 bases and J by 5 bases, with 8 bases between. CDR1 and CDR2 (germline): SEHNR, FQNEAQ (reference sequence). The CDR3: CASRGRRNTIYF. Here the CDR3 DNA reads TGTGCCAGCAGAGGACGGAGAAACACCATATATTTT.